These 19 T cell receptor beta chains were all obtained from the same sample, sequenced in a study of T cell changes during pregnancy in multiple sclerosis. This table comes from immunoSEQ multiplex PCR, and its TCRdb copy is limited to in-frame clones, with some not included. The sample carries some 40,000 clones, roughly 90% recorded once. Specimen: CD4+ T cells from peripheral blood mononuclear cells, collected before pregnancy. All receptors come from a female donor with multiple sclerosis, enrolled in a pregnancy study.

The rearrangement uses TRBV19 and TRBJ1-1; 8 positions agree with TRBD1. Looked up from germline, CDR1 is LNHDA and CDR2 is SQIVND (reference sequence). The CDR3 has 18 residues. The ends lost 3 bases at V and 3 bases at J; junction bases unmatched: 15. The CDR3: CASSMVGAGGRSDTEAFF. The CDR3 nucleotides read TGTGCCAGTAGTATGGTGGGGGCAGGGGGCAGATCTGACACTGAAGCTTTCTTT.

The V and J genes are TRBV5-1 and TRBJ1-2; weak D call: TRBD1 (5 bases). This CDR3 spans 15 amino acids. The germline gives CDR1 SGHRS, CDR2 YFSETQ. Trimming took off 4 bases at V and 4 bases at J, with 17 bases between the two ends. The CDR3 protein is CASSVSGRRSYGYTF. CDR3 sequence (DNA): TGCGCCAGCAGCGTTTCAGGGAGGAGGAGCTATGGCTACACCTTC. The variable domain in full, completed from reference TRBV5-1 and TRBJ1-2, reads KAGVTQTPRYLIKTRGQQVTLSCSPISGHRSVSWYQQTPGQGLQFLFEYFSETQRNKGNFPGRFSGRQFSNSRSEMNVSTLELGDSALYLCASSVSGRRSYGYTFGSGTRLTVV.

The chain couples TRBV7-3 to TRBJ2-2, with TRBD1 matching 7 bases. The CDR3 length is 13 residues. Per germline, CDR1 SGHTA and CDR2 FQGTGA. With V trimmed by 10 bases and J by 9 bases, 11 bases remained unmatched. The CDR3 protein is CATGDRAGRELFF. In nucleotides, the CDR3 is TGTGCCACCGGAGACAGGGCGGGCCGGGAGCTGTTTTTT.

The J gene is TRBJ2-7, the V gene TRBV2; 9 bases align to TRBD1. The trim removed 5 bases at V and 3 bases at J, leaving 8 bases unmatched. Looked up from germline, CDR1 is SNHLY and CDR2 is FYNNEI. The CDR3 is made up of 15 amino acids. The CDR3 region is CASSPGTGNFYEQYF. CDR3 in DNA: TGTGCCAGCAGTCCTGGGACAGGGAATTTCTACGAGCAGTACTTC.

This chain uses TRBV23-1 with TRBJ2-3, with D possibly being TRBD2 (5 bases). TRBV23-1 has ORF status, its function being uncertain. There are 13 residues in the CDR3. With 4 bases removed from V and 3 bases from J, the gap between germline ends came to 8 bases. CDR3 in DNA: TGCGCCAGCAGTCGTTCGGGGACAGATACGCAGTATTTT. Its protein is CASSRSGTDTQYF.

V and J are TRBV2 and TRBJ2-1; 8 nucleotides agree with TRBD2. The germline V gene has CDR1 SNHLY and CDR2 FYNNEI. The CDR3 consists of 13 residues. The ends lost 4 bases at V and 8 bases at J; junction bases unmatched: 4. The CDR3 loop reads CASSGPGRDEQFF. In DNA form, the CDR3 reads TGTGCCAGCAGTGGGCCCGGGAGGGATGAGCAGTTCTTC. The whole variable domain, filled in from reference TRBV2 and TRBJ2-1, reads EPEVTQTPSHQVTQMGQEVILRCVPISNHLYFYWYRQILGQKVEFLVSFYNNEISEKSEIFDDQFSVERPDGSNFTLKIRSTKLEDSAMYFCASSGPGRDEQFFGPGTRLTVL.

The chain joins TRBV4-3 to TRBJ2-1; TRBD2 aligns across 8 bases. Germline V gene lookup returns CDR1 LGHNA and CDR2 YSLEER. CDR3 length: 15 residues. V was pared by 4 bases and J by 2 bases, with 4 bases of the junction left unmatched. CDR3 DNA: TGCGCCAGCAGCCTACGTAGCGGGGCCTACAATGAGCAGTTCTTC. Protein sequence: CASSLRSGAYNEQFF.

This chain connects TRBV15 to TRBJ2-1; D may be TRBD1 (6 bases). Per germline, CDR1 LNHNV and CDR2 YYDKDF (reference sequence). The V and J ends lost 6 bases and 8 bases respectively, with 17 bases between them. The CDR3 sequence is 14 residues long. CDR3 nucleotides: TGTGCCACCAGTGAGACCCCTCAGGGGTATGAGCAGTTCTTC. It encodes CATSETPQGYEQFF.

This clone was counted once. The chain links TRBV11-3 to TRBJ2-1; perhaps TRBD1 as D (6 bases). CDR3 length equals 15 residues. Germline CDR1 and CDR2: SGHNT and YENEEA. Trimming took 4 bases from V and 8 from J, leaving 18 bases between them. The CDR3 DNA sequence: TGTGCCAGCAGCTCAACCGGGTCTGCAGGGGATGAGCAGTTCTTC. Encoded protein: CASSSTGSAGDEQFF.

The chain has TRBV5-6 and TRBJ1-5; D ambiguous. Germline V gene data show CDR1 as SGHDT and CDR2 as YYEEEE. Between the trimmed V and J ends, which lost 3 bases and 0 bases, there was a span of 7 bases. This CDR3 has 14 residues. The CDR3 DNA reads as TGTGCCAGCAGCTCCTCTTATAGCAATCAGCCCCAGCATTTT. It yields the protein CASSSSYSNQPQHF.

V gene TRBV2 combines with J gene TRBJ2-2; no definite D call. Germline V gene sequence: CDR1 SNHLY, CDR2 FYNNEI. The CDR3 extends over 11 amino acids. The CDR3 DNA reads TGTGCGACGACTCTGTCCGGGGAGCTGTTTTTT. The encoded protein is CATTLSGELFF.

The chain joins TRBV4-2 to TRBJ1-3, with no clear D. V shed 4 bases and J shed 2 bases, with 15 bases lying between them. The CDR3 extends over 16 amino acids. Per the germline V gene, CDR1 is LGHNA and CDR2 is YNFKEQ. The CDR3 DNA follows: TGTGCCAGCAGCCGAGAGACCCGACGGGCTGGAAACACCATATATTTT. The encoded protein is CASSRETRRAGNTIYF.

The table lists this clone with a count of one. This sequence joins TRBV6-1 and TRBJ1-3; D gene ambiguous. The CDR3 contains 11 residues. CDR1 and CDR2 from the germline V gene are MNHNS and SASEGT. Trimming took off 10 bases at V and 4 bases at J, with 8 bases between the two ends. The CDR3 DNA reads TGTGCCACGGGGTGGGGAAACACCATATATTTT. Its protein is CATGWGNTIYF.

The chain combines TRBV10-3 with TRBJ2-5; the match to TRBD2 covers 10 bases. Germline loops: CDR1 ENHRY, CDR2 SYGVKD. The CDR3 extends over 14 amino acids. Losses at the gene ends were 5 bases for V and 4 bases for J; bases not matched to a gene: 4. CDR3 DNA sequence: TGTGCCATCAGTCCGGGACTAGCGACAGAGACCCAGTACTTC. Protein sequence: CAISPGLATETQYF.

The chain employs TRBV15 and TRBJ2-7; no definite D call. The V gene lost 9 bases and the J gene lost 3 bases, with 15 bases spanning the gap. The CDR3 length is 13 residues. Germline lookup yields CDR1 LNHNV and CDR2 YYDKDF (reference sequence). The CDR3 is CATGPSGNYEQYF. CDR3 sequence (DNA): TGTGCCACAGGCCCATCAGGAAACTACGAGCAGTACTTC. Supplemented by reference TRBV15 and TRBJ2-7, the full variable domain reads DAMVIQNPRYQVTQFGKPVTLSCSQTLNHNVMYWYQQKSSQAPKLLFHYYDKDFNNEADTPDNFQSRRPNTSFCFLDIRSPGLGDTAMYLCATGPSGNYEQYFGPGTRLTVT.

The V call is TRBV6-1, the J call TRBJ1-5, with unresolved D. Per the germline V gene, CDR1 is MNHNS and CDR2 is SASEGT. The germline V and J ends were trimmed by 6 bases and 7 bases, with 13 bases remaining between them. The CDR3 sequence is 13 residues long. The CDR3 loop is CASSERETQPQHF. Written as DNA, the CDR3 is TGTGCCAGCAGCGAAAGGGAGACGCAGCCCCAGCATTTT.

The chain couples TRBV9 to TRBJ2-3, with 10 bases lining up with TRBD2. The germline V gene has CDR1 SGDLS and CDR2 YYNGEE. Trimming at V came to 6 bases and at J to 5 bases, leaving 9 bases not matched to a gene. The CDR3 sequence is 15 residues long. This CDR3 reads CASTRAGGPGDTQYF. CDR3 DNA: TGTGCCAGCACCCGAGCGGGGGGGCCGGGAGATACGCAGTATTTT.

This clone was recorded a few times. J is TRBJ1-2 and V is TRBV4-1; 12 bases are a match to TRBD1. Germline assignment: CDR1 MGHRA and CDR2 YSYEKL. J was trimmed by 3 bases and V by 4 bases; bases with no gene match: 3. The CDR3 extends over 15 amino acids. The CDR3 protein is CASSPGQGADYGYTF. For the CDR3, the DNA is TGCGCCAGCAGCCCGGGACAGGGGGCTGACTATGGCTACACCTTC.

The V and J genes are TRBV19 and TRBJ1-2, with 9 bases aligning to TRBD1. Per the germline V gene, CDR1 is LNHDA and CDR2 is SQIVND (reference sequence). The CDR3 has 17 residues. Trimming took 5 bases from V and 2 from J; bases not matched to a gene: 12. Written as DNA, the CDR3 is TGTGCCAGTAGTGGACTGGGACAGGGCAGGGAGAACTATGGCTACACCTTC. It specifies CASSGLGQGRENYGYTF.